The rows below give T cell receptor beta chains drawn from one sample of a study of cytomegalovirus exposure and HLA in healthy donors. TCRdb's copy holds only in-frame clones and misses some; the assay was immunoSEQ multiplex PCR. The sample shows some 180,000 clones, around 80% of them seen only once. The sequencing sample was made of PBMCs. These receptors all come from a young man in good health and CMV-seronegative. The conserved cysteine and the conserved F or W are not part of the CDR3 here. Fields, in order: J gene, V gene, D gene, CDR3 protein. The D gene is left open where the match is weak.

>TRBJ2-3|TRBV7-9|TRBD2
ASSYTHGTSGAWPDTQY
>TRBJ2-2|TRBV30|TRBD2
AWSNSGRWFANTGELF
>TRBJ2-5|TRBV7-9|.
SAGREQETQY
>TRBJ1-2|TRBV11-2|.
ASSLVAVNYGYT
>TRBJ2-1|TRBV30|TRBD2
AWSLGRLAGGQEQF
>TRBJ1-4|TRBV19|.
ASSMIGKLF
>TRBJ2-7|TRBV7-9|.
ASSLVGRGNYEQY
>TRBJ2-1|TRBV30|.
AWSRGGVYNEQF
>TRBJ1-2|TRBV7-2|.
ASRAAEWNSNYGYT
>TRBJ1-2|TRBV4-3|.
ASSQDWGQGDYGYT
>TRBJ2-1|TRBV9|.
ASSSVRGGSYNEQF
>TRBJ1-2|TRBV9|.
ASSVDSYGYT
>TRBJ1-1|TRBV7-9|TRBD1
ASSLRQGNTEAF
>TRBJ2-5|TRBV4-1|TRBD2
ASSQEGASGNQETQY
>TRBJ1-5|TRBV28|.
ASRGALNQPQH
>TRBJ2-1|TRBV9|.
ASTVEGASYNEQF
>TRBJ2-5|TRBV7-6|.
ASSLVTAEQETQY